This T cell receptor (beta chain) was captured by sequencing in a study of identical twins. The CDR3 is 16 residues long. The V end was cut by 3 bases, the J end by 0 bases, with 9 bases between. Germline loops: CDR1 MNHEY, CDR2 SMNVEV (reference sequence). MiXCR was run by TCRdb on the 5' RACE reads, yielding one entry per CDR3 protein. The sample records 1.5 million to 2 million distinct CDR3 sequences, about 30% being singletons. This chain links TRBV27 with TRBJ1-6; D is ambiguous. This receptor was obtained from a newborn girl in good health. The sample was cord blood. CDR3 DNA: TGTGCCAGCAGTTTGACTGCGAGCTCCTATAATTCACCCCTCCACTTT. Its translation: CASSLTASSYNSPLHF.